Below are 5 T cell receptor beta chains sequenced from a single sample in a study of T cell responses to AZD1222 COVID-19 vaccine. Generated by immunoSEQ multiplex PCR, the TCRdb table keeps only in-frame clones and is missing some. In the table there are more than 120,000 clones, about 86% of which are singletons. Sequences were derived from peripheral blood, sampled 28 days after the second AZD1222 dose. These receptors all come from an adult who received the AZD1222 COVID-19 vaccine.

The rearrangement joins TRBV11-2 to TRBJ1-3, with a tentative D call TRBD1 (6 bases). Germline V CDR1 and CDR2: SGHAT, FQNNGV. The CDR3 has 14 amino acids. The ends were cut back, 5 bases at V and 0 bases at J, with 8 bases in the middle. The CDR3 loop reads CASSPGHSGNTIYF. DNA of the CDR3: TGTGCCAGCAGCCCGGGACACTCTGGAAACACCATATATTTT.

V gene TRBV3-1 (or the pseudogene TRBV3-2) combines with J gene TRBJ1-2; tentative D call: TRBD1 (6 bases). Trimming took 4 bases from V and 4 from J, leaving 16 bases between them. Germline CDR1 and CDR2: LGHDT and YNNKEL (reference sequence). This CDR3 region has 15 residues. Written as DNA, the CDR3 is TGTGCCAGCAGCCGCCAACAGGGACCTGGCTATGGCTACACCTTC. This codes for CASSRQQGPGYGYTF.

This clone came up once. This chain joins TRBV7-8 and TRBJ1-3; TRBD1 might be the D (5 bases). The CDR3 length is 14 residues. In germline, CDR1 is SGHVS, CDR2 FQNEAQ. Trimming took 5 bases from V and 4 from J, leaving 12 bases between them. In DNA form, the CDR3 reads TGTGCCAGCAGCCGAGGGAGGGACGGAAACACCATATATTTT. This gives the protein CASSRGRDGNTIYF.

The V call is TRBV30, the J call TRBJ1-5; no firm D call. CDR1 is GTSNPN, CDR2 SVGIG, per germline (reference sequence). The CDR3 is 10 amino acids. V lost 3 bases and J 6 bases, leaving 3 bases between the germline ends. The CDR3 protein is CAWRGQPQHF. For the CDR3, the DNA is TGTGCCTGGAGAGGTCAGCCCCAGCATTTT.

The chain combines TRBV7-6 with TRBJ1-5; D gene ambiguous. Trimming pared 5 bases from V and 7 bases from J, leaving 12 bases between. The CDR3 has 13 amino acids. From germline, CDR1 is SGHVS and CDR2 FNYEAQ. This CDR3 is CASSRTPQQPQHF. The CDR3 DNA follows: TGTGCCAGCAGCCGGACCCCCCAGCAGCCCCAGCATTTT.